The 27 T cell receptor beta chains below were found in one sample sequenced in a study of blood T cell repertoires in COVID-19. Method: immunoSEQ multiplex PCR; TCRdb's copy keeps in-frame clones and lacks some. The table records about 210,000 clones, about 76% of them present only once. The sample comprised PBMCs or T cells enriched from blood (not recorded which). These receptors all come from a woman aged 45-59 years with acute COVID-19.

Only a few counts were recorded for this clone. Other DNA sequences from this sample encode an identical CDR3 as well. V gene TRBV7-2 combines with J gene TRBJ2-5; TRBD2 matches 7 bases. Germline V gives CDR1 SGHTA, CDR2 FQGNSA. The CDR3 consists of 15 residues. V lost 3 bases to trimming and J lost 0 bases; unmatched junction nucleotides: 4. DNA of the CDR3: TGTGCCAGCAGCTTTGCGGGGGTGTACCAAGAGACCCAGTACTTC. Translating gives CASSFAGVYQETQYF.

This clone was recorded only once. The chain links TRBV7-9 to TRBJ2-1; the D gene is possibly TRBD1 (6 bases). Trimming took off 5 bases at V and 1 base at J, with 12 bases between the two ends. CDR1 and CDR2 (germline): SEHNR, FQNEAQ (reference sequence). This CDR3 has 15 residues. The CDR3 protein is CASSKTQGSYNEQFF. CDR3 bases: TGTGCCAGCAGCAAAACACAGGGATCCTACAATGAGCAGTTCTTC.

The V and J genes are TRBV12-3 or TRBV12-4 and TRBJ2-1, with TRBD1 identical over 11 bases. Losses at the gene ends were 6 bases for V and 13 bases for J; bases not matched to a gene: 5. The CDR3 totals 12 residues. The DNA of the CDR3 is TGTGCCAGCAGCCAGGACAGGGGGCGTCAGTTCTTC. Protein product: CASSQDRGRQFF.

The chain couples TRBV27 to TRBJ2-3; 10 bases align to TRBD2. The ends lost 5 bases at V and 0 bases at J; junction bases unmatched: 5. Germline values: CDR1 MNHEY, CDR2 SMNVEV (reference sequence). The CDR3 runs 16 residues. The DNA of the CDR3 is TGTGCCAGCAGTATTGGACTAGCGGTTAGCACAGATACGCAGTATTTT. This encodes CASSIGLAVSTDTQYF.

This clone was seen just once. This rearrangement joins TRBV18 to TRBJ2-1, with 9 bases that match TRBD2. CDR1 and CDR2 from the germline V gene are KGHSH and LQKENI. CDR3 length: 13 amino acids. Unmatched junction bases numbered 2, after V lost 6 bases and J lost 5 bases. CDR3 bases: TGTGCCAGCTCTCGGACTAGCGACAATGAGCAGTTCTTC. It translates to CASSRTSDNEQFF.

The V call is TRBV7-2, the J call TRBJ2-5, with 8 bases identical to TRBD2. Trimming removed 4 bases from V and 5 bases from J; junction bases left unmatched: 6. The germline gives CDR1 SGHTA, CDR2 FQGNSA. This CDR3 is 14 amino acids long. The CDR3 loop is CASSSAGGWETQYF. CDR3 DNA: TGTGCCAGCAGCTCTGCGGGGGGCTGGGAGACCCAGTACTTC.

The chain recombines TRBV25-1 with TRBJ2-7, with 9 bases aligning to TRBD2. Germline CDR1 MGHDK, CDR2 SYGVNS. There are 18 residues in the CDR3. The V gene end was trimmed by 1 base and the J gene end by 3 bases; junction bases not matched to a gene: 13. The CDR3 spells CASSEFRGLAGNLYEQYF. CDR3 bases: TGTGCCAGCAGTGAATTCCGAGGCCTAGCGGGGAACCTCTACGAGCAGTACTTC.

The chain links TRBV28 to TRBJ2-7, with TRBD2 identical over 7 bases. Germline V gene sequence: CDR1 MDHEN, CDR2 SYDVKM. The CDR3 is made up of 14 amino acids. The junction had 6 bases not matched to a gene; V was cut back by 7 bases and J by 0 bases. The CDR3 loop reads CASTLGGTSYEQYF. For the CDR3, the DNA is TGTGCCAGCACTCTCGGGGGGACCTCCTACGAGCAGTACTTC. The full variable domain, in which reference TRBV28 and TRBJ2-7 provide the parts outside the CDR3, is DVKVTQSSRYLVKRTGEKVFLECVQDMDHENMFWYRQDPGLGLRLIYFSYDVKMKEKGDIPEGYSVSREKKERFSLILESASTNQTSMYLCASTLGGTSYEQYFGPGTRLTVT.

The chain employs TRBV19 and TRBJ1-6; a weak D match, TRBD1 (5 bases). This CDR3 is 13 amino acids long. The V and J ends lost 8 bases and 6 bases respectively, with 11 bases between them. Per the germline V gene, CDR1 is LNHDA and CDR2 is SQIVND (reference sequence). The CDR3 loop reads CASAEGSNSPLHF. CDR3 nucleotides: TGTGCCAGTGCGGAGGGGAGTAATTCACCCCTCCACTTT.

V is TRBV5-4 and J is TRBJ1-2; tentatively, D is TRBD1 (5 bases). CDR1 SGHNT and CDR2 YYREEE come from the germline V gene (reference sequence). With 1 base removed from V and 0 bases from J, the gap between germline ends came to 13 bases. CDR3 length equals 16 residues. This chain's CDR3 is CASSLSGGTSNYGYTF. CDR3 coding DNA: TGTGCCAGCAGCTTGTCGGGGGGGACTTCTAACTATGGCTACACCTTC.

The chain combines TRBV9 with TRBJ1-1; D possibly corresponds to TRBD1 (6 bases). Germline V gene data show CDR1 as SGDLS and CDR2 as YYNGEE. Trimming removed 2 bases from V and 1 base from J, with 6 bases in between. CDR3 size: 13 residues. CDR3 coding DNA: TGTGCCAGCAGCGTGACAGGGAACACTGAAGCTTTCTTT. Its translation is CASSVTGNTEAFF.

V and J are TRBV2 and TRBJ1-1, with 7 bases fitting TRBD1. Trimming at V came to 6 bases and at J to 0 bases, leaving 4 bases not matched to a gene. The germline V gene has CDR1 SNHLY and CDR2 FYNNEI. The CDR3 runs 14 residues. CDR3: CASSKGQLNTEAFF. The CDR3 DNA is TGTGCCAGCAGCAAGGGACAGCTGAACACTGAAGCTTTCTTT. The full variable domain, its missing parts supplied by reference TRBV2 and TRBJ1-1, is EPEVTQTPSHQVTQMGQEVILRCVPISNHLYFYWYRQILGQKVEFLVSFYNNEISEKSEIFDDQFSVERPDGSNFTLKIRSTKLEDSAMYFCASSKGQLNTEAFFGQGTRLTVV.

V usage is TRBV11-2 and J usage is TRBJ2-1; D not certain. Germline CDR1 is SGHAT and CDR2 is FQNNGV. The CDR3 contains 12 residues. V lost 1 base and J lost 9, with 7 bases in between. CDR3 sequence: CASSLAEVEQFF. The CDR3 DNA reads TGTGCCAGCAGCTTAGCAGAGGTTGAGCAGTTCTTC.

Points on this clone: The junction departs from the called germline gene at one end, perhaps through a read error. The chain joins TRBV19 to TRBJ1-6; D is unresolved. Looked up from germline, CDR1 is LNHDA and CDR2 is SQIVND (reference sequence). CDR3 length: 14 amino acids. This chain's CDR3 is CASSTGRQNSPLHF. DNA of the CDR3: TGTGCCAGTAGTACCGGGAGACAAAATTCGCCCCTCCACTTT.

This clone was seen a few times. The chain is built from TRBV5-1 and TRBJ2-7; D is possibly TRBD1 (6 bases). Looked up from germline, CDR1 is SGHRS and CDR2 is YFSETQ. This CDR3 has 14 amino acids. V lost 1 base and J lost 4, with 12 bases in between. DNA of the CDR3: TGCGCCAGCAGCTTGAGGGCAGGGGAATACGAGCAGTACTTC. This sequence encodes CASSLRAGEYEQYF.

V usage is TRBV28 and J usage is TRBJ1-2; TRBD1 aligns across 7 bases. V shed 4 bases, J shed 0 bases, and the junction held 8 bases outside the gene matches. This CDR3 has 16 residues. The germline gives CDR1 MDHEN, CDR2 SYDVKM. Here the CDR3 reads CASSWGQTLTNYGYTF. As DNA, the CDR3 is TGTGCCAGCAGTTGGGGACAGACGTTAACTAACTATGGCTACACCTTC.

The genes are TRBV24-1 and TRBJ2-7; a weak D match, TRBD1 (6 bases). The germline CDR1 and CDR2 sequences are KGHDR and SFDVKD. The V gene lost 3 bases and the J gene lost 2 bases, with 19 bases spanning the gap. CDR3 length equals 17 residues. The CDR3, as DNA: TGTGCCACCAGTGATCGTACCCGTCCGGGACAAGCCTACGAGCAGTACTTC. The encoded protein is CATSDRTRPGQAYEQYF.

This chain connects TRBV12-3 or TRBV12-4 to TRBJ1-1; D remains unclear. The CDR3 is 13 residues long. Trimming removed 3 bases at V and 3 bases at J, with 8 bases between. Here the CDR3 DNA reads TGTGCCAGCAGTTTCGGTCCCGACACTGAAGCTTTCTTT. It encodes CASSFGPDTEAFF.

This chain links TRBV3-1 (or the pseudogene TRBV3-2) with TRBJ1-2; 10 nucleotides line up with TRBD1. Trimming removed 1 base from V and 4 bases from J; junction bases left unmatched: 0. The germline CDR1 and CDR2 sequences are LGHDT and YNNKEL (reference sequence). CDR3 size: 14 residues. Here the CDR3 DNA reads TGTGCCAGCAGCCAAGGGACAGGGGGCTATGGCTACACCTTC. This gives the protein CASSQGTGGYGYTF.

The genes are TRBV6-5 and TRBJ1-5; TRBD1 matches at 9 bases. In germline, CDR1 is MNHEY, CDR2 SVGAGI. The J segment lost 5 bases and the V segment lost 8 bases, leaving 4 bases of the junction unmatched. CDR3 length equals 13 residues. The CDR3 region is CASGTGPHQPQHF. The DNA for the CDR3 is TGTGCCAGCGGGACAGGGCCTCATCAGCCCCAGCATTTT.

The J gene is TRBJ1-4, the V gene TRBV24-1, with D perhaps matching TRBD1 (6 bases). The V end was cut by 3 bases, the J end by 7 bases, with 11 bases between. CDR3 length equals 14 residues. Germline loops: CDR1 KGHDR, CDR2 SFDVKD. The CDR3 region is CATSDSGGSEKLFF. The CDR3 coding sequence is TGTGCCACCAGTGATAGCGGGGGCAGTGAAAAACTGTTTTTT.

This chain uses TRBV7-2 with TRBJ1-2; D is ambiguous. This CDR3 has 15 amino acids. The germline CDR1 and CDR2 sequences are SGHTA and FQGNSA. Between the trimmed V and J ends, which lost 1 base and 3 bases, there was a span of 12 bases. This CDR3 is CASSLDPTVDYGYTF. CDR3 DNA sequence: TGTGCCAGCAGCTTAGATCCTACAGTCGACTATGGCTACACCTTC.

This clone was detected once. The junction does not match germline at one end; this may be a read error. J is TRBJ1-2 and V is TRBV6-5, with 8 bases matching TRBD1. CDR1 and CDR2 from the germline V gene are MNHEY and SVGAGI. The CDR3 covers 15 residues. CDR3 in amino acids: CASSDSGGLLYGYTF. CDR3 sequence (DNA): TGTGCCAGCAGTGACTCAGGGGGCCTCCTCTATGGCTACACCTTC.

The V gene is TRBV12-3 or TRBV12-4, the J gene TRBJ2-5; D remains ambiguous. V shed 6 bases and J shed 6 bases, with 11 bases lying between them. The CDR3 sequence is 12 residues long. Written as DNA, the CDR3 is TGTGCCAGCAGCCGAGAAAGCCAGACCCAGTACTTC. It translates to CASSRESQTQYF.

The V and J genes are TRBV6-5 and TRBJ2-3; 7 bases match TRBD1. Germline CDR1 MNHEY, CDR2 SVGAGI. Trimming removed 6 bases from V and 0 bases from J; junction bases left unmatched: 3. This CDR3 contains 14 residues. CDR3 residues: CASRRQGSTDTQYF. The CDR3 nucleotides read TGTGCCAGCAGGCGACAGGGAAGCACAGATACGCAGTATTTT.

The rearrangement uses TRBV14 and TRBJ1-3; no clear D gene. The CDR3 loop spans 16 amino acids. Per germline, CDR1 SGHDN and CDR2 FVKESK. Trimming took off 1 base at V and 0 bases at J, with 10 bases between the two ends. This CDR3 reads CASSQGTTSSGNTIYF. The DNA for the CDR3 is TGTGCCAGCAGCCAAGGAACCACAAGCTCTGGAAACACCATATATTTT. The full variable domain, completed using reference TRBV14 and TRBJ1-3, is EAGVTQFPSHSVIEKGQTVTLRCDPISGHDNLYWYRRVMGKEIKFLLHFVKESKQDESGMPNNRFLAERTGGTYSTLKVQPAELEDSGVYFCASSQGTTSSGNTIYFGEGSWLTVV.

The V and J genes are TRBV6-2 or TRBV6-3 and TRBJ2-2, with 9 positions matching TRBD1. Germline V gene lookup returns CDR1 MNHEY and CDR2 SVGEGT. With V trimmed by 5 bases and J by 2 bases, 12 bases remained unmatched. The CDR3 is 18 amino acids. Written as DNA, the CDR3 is TGTGCCAGCAGTAAAAACATCGGGACAGGGACAAACACCGGGGAGCTGTTTTTT. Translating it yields CASSKNIGTGTNTGELFF.